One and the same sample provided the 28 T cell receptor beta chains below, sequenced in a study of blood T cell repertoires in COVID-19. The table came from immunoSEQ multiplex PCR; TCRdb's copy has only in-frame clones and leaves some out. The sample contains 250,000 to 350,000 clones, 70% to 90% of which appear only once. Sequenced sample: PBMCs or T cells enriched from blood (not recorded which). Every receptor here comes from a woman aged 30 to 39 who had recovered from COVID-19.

The CDR3 nucleotides read TGCGCCACCGGACAGGGGGCGAACAATGAGCAGTTCTTC. As protein: CATGQGANNEQFF. The chain has TRBV5-1 and TRBJ2-1; 11 bases fit TRBD1. V trimming: 9 bases; J trimming: 5 bases; junction bases outside the gene matches: 4. There are 13 residues in the CDR3. CDR1 SGHRS and CDR2 YFSETQ come from the germline V gene.

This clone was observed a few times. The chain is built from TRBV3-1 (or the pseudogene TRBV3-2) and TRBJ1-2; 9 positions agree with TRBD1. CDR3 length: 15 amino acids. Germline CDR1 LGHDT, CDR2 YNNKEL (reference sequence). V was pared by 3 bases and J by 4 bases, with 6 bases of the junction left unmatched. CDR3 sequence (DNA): TGTGCCAGCAGCCAGGGACAGGGCAGGAGCTATGGCTACACCTTC. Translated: CASSQGQGRSYGYTF.

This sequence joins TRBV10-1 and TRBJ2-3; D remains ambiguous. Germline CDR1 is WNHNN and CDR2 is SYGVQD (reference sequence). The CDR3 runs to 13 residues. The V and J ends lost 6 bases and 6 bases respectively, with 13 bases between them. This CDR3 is CASSPSSADTQYF. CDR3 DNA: TGCGCCAGCAGCCCCTCGAGTGCTGATACGCAGTATTTT.

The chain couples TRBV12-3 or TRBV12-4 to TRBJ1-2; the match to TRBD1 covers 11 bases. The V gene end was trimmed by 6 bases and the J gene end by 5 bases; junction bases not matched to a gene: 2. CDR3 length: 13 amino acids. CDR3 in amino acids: CASRGTGGYGYTF. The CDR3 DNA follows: TGTGCCAGCAGAGGGACAGGGGGTTATGGCTACACCTTC.

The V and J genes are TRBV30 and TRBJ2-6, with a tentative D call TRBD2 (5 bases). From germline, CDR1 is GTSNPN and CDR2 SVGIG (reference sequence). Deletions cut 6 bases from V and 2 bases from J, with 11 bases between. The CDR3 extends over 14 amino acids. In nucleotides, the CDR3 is TGTGCCTGCCCCGGGAAGGCTGGGGCCAACGTCCTGACTTTC. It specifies CACPGKAGANVLTF.

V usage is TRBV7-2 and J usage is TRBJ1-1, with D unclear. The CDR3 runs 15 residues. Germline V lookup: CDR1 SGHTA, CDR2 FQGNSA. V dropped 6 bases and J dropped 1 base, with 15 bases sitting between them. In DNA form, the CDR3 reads TGTGCCAGCAGGTCTCAGGTGGCCCGGAACACTGAAGCTTTCTTT. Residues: CASRSQVARNTEAFF.

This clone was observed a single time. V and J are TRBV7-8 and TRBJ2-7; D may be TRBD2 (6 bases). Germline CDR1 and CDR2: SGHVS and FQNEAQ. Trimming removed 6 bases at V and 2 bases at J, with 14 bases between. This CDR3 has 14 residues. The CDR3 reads CASRTPGDPYEQYF. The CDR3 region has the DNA TGTGCCAGCAGAACCCCGGGGGACCCCTACGAGCAGTACTTC.

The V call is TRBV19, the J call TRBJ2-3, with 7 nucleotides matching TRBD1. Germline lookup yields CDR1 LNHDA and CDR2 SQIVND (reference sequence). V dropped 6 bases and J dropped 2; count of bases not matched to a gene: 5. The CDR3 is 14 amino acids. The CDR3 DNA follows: TGTGCCAGTAGCCGGGACAGAACCACAGATACGCAGTATTTT. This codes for CASSRDRTTDTQYF.

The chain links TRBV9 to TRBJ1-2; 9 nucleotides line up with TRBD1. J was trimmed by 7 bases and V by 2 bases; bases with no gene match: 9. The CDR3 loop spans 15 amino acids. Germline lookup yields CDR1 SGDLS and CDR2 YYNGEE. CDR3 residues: CASSVYTGGGSGYTF. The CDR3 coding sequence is TGTGCCAGCAGCGTCTACACAGGGGGCGGTAGTGGCTACACCTTC.

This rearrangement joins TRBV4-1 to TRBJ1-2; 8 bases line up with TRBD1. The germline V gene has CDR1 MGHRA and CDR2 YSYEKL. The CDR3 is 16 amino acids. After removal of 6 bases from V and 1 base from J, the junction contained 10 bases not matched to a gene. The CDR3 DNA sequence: TGCGCCAGCAGGTCCCCCGGGACAGGTCTTAACTATGGCTACACCTTC. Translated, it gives CASRSPGTGLNYGYTF.

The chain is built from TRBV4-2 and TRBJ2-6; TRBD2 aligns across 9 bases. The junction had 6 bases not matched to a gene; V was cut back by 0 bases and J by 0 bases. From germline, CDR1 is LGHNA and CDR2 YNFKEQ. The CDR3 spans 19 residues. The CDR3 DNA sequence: TGTGCCAGCAGCCAAGATTCGACTAGCGGTTACTCTGGGGCCAACGTCCTGACTTTC. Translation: CASSQDSTSGYSGANVLTF.

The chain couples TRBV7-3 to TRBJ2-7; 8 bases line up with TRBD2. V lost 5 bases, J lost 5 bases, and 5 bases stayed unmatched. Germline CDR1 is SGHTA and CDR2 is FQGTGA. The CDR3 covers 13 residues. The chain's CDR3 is CASSRGRQDEQYF. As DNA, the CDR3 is TGTGCCAGCAGCCGCGGGAGGCAGGACGAGCAGTACTTC.

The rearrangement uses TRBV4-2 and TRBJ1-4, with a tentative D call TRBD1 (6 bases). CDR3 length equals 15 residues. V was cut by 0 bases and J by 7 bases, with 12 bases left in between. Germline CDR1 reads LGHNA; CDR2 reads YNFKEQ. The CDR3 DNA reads TGTGCCAGCAGCCAAGAAGGCCAGGGGCCTGAAAAACTGTTTTTT. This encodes CASSQEGQGPEKLFF.

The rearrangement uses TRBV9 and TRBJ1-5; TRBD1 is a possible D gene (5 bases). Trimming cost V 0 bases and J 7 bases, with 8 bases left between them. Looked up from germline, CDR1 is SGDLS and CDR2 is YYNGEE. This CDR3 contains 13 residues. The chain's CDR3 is CASSVGGSQPQHF. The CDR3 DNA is TGTGCCAGCAGCGTAGGGGGCAGCCAGCCCCAGCATTTT.

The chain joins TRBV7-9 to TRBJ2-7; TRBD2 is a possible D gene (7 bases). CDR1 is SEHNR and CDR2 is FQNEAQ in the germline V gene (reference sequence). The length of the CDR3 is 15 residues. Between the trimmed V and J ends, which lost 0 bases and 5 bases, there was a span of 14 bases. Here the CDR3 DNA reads TGTGCCAGCAGCTTAGCAGATGGGGGGGGGCACGAGCAGTACTTC. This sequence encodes CASSLADGGGHEQYF.

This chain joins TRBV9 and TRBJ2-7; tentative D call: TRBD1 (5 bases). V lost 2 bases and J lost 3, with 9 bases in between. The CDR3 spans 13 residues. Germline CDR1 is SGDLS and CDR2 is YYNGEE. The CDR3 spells CASSVDSFYEQYF. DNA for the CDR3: TGTGCCAGCAGCGTTGACAGCTTCTACGAGCAGTACTTC.

CDR3 residues: CASRGLAGGPETQYF. For the CDR3, the DNA is TGTGCCAGCAGGGGACTAGCGGGGGGGCCGGAGACCCAGTACTTC. This chain connects TRBV6-5 to TRBJ2-5, with 16 bases that match TRBD2. Germline V CDR1 and CDR2: MNHEY, SVGAGI. The CDR3 runs to 15 residues. Trimming removed 6 bases from V and 5 bases from J; junction bases left unmatched: 3.

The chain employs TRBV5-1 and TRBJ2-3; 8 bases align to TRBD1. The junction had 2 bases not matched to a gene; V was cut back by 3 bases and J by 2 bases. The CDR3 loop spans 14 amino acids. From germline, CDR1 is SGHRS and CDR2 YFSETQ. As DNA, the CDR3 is TGCGCCAGCAGCTCGGACAGGGACACAGATACGCAGTATTTT. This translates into CASSSDRDTDTQYF.

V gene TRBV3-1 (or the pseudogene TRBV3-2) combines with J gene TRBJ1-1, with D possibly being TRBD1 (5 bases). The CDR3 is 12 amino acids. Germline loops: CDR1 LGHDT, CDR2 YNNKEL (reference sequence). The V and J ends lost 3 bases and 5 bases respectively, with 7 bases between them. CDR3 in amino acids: CASSQGGTEAFF. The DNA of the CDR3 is TGTGCCAGCAGCCAGGGGGGAACTGAAGCTTTCTTT.

CDR3 in amino acids: CATSRDLVYEQYF. CDR3 coding DNA: TGTGCCACCAGCAGAGACCTCGTCTACGAGCAGTACTTC. J is TRBJ2-7 and V is TRBV15; unclear D gene. Deletions cut 0 bases from V and 3 bases from J, with 6 bases between. Looked up from germline, CDR1 is LNHNV and CDR2 is YYDKDF (reference sequence). This CDR3 contains 13 residues.

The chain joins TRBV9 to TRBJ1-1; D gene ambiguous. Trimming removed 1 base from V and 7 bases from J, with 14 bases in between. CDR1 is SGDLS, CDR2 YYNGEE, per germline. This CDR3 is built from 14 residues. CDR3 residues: CASSVTFGPDEAFF. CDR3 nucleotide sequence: TGTGCCAGCAGCGTAACCTTTGGGCCAGATGAAGCTTTCTTT.

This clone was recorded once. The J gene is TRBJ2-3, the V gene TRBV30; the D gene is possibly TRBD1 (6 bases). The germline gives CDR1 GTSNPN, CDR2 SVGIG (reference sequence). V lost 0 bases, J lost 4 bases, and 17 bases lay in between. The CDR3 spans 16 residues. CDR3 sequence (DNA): TGTGCCTGGAGTGTACCGACAGCCCCAGGGGCAGATACGCAGTATTTT. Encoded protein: CAWSVPTAPGADTQYF.

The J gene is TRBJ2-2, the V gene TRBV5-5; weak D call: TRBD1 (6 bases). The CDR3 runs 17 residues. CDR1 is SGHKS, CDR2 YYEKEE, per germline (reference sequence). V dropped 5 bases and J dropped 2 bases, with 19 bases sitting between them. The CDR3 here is CASSTTGLGTNTGELFF. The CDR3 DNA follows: TGTGCCAGCAGTACCACAGGGCTCGGAACAAACACCGGGGAGCTGTTTTTT.

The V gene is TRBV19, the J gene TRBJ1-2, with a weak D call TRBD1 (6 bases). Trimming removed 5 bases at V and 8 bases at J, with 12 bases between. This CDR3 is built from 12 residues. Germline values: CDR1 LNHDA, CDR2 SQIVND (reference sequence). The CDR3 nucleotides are TGTGCCAGTAGTGCGGACAGAAGGGGCTACACCTTC. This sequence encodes CASSADRRGYTF.

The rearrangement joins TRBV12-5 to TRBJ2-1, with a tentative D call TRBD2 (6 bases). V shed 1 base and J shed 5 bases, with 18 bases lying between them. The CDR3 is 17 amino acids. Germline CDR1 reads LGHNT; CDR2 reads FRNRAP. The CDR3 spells CASGLGSEGLSNNEQFF. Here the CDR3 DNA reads TGTGCTAGTGGTTTGGGGAGTGAGGGACTCTCAAACAATGAGCAGTTCTTC.

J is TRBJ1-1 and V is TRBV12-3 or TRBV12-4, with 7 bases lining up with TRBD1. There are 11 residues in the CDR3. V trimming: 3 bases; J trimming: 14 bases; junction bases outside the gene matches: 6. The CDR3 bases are TGTGCCAGCAGTTTTCAACAGGGGAGGTTCTTT. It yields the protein CASSFQQGRFF.

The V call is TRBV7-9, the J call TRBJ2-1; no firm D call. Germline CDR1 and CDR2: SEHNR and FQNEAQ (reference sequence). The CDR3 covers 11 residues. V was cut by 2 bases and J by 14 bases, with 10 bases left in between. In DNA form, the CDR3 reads TGTGCCAGCAGCTTATATAGGCGGAAGTTCTTC. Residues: CASSLYRRKFF.

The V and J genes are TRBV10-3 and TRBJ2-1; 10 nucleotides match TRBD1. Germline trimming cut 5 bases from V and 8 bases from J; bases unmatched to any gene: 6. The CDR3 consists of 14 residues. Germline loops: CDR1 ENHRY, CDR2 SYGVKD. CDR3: CAISYDRGLDEQFF. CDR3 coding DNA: TGTGCCATCAGTTATGACAGGGGGCTGGATGAGCAGTTCTTC.